The 5 T cell receptor beta chains below were found in one sample sequenced in a study of blood T cells in healthy people across ages (dated by TCRdb to about 2015). Libraries came from 5' RACE. The listed sequencing device is Illumina HiSeq 2500. The second PCR ran for about 6 to 12 cycles and used a J-beta primer mix along with a sample-barcoded 5' primer. The public reads were reprocessed in TCRdb via fastp at Q25 and MiXCR, keeping in-frame beta chains. Rows are combined by CDR3 protein, so each entry shows the most common genes and DNA. Here the sample has hundreds of thousands of distinct CDR3 sequences; 49% occur a single time. The biggest ten clones account for 30% to 35% of the sample. The sequenced material came from blood. The source of these receptors is a woman aged 60-75 years in good health.

The J gene is TRBJ2-2, the V gene TRBV4-3, with TRBD2 matching 10 bases. This CDR3 is built from 15 residues. J gave up 7 bases and V 3 bases, and 5 bases lay outside the gene matches. CDR1 and CDR2 from the germline V gene are LGHNA and YSLEER. The CDR3 reads CASSQPAGGNGELFF. CDR3 nucleotide sequence: TGCGCCAGCAGCCAGCCAGCGGGAGGGAACGGGGAGCTGTTTTTT.

The chain joins TRBV6-6 to TRBJ2-5, with D maybe TRBD2 (6 bases). CDR1 MNHNY and CDR2 SVGAGI come from the germline V gene (reference sequence). V was shortened by 8 bases and J by 2 bases, with 15 bases between the two germline ends. This CDR3 has 14 amino acids. The DNA of the CDR3 is TGTGCCAGCCTGGGGGGTAGCGCACAAGAGACCCAGTACTTC. Translating gives CASLGGSAQETQYF.

This clonotype was found a few times. This chain uses TRBV7-3 with TRBJ1-4; unclear D gene. Trimming stripped 2 bases from V and 1 base from J, with 8 bases between. The CDR3 has 15 amino acids. The V gene's germline CDR1 is SGHTA and CDR2 FQGTGA. The chain's CDR3 is CASSLGGGTNEKLFF. The CDR3 nucleotides are TGTGCCAGCAGCTTAGGAGGAGGAACTAATGAAAAACTGTTTTTT.

This clonotype came up a few times. The chain joins TRBV4-2 to TRBJ2-3; 8 bases are a match to TRBD1. Trimming at V came to 2 bases and at J to 1 base, leaving 2 bases not matched to a gene. Germline V lookup: CDR1 LGHNA, CDR2 YNFKEQ. CDR3 size: 15 residues. The CDR3 sequence is CASSQLQGGTDTQYF. The CDR3, as DNA: TGTGCCAGCAGCCAACTACAGGGGGGCACAGATACGCAGTATTTT.

In its sample, this clonotype was seen a few times. The CDR3 DNA reads as TGCAGTGCTAGTGTGGGAGAGCTATACAATGAGCAGTTCTTC. This gives the protein CSASVGELYNEQFF. J is TRBJ2-1 and V is TRBV20-1; tentative D call: TRBD2 (5 bases). V shed 3 bases and J shed 4 bases, with 13 bases lying between them. This CDR3 has 14 amino acids. The germline V gene encodes CDR1 DFQATT and CDR2 SNEGSKA (reference sequence).